This T cell receptor beta chain was sequenced in a study of blood T cells in healthy people across ages. PCR was performed a second time for roughly 6 to 12 cycles using a sample-barcoded 5' primer and a J-beta primer mix. Each CDR3 protein gets one entry after TCRdb re-called the 5' RACE reads with MiXCR. The sample carries about 1,800,000 distinct CDR3 sequences, over 25% recorded once. At least ten counts were recorded for this clonotype. Its matching antigen is unknown. Broader study findings: Researchers report that TCR beta diversity correlated strongly with naive T cell percentage.

Trimming stripped 0 bases from V and 1 base from J, with 7 bases between. CDR1 and CDR2 from the germline V gene are LGHNA and YSLEER. This CDR3 has 14 amino acids. The TCR sequence derives from a woman aged 25 to 39 in good health. Sequenced material: blood. V and J are TRBV4-3 and TRBJ2-7; D call uncertain. In DNA form, the CDR3 reads TGCGCCAGCAGCCAAGATGGATCTTCCTACGAGCAGTACTTC. Encoded protein: CASSQDGSSYEQYF.